The 30 T cell receptor beta chains below were found in one sample sequenced in a study of CD8 T cells in ankylosing spondylitis. TCRdb recomputed calls from the 5' RACE reads with MiXCR, one row per CDR3 protein. This sample carries about 210,000 distinct CDR3 sequences, approximately 7.3% of them seen once, and the ten largest clones take about 14%. Study-level points and caveats: Several highly homologous variants formed a TCR beta motif that appeared characteristic of ankylosing spondylitis blood.

For these receptors, no antigen is known. Sequenced sample: blood, either unsorted or a sorted T cell fraction (not recorded which). Receptors originate from a male donor with ankylosing spondylitis.

This clonotype was detected many times. V usage is TRBV4-3 and J usage is TRBJ1-5; TRBD1 might be the D (5 bases). CDR1 is LGHNA, CDR2 YSLEER, per germline. CDR3 length: 16 amino acids. The germline V and J ends were trimmed by 0 bases and 1 base, with 10 bases remaining between them. The CDR3 nucleotides are TGCGCCAGCAGCCAAGATCGGGGGGAGAGCAATCAGCCCCAGCATTTT. Amino acids: CASSQDRGESNQPQHF.

This clonotype has at least ten counts. The J gene is TRBJ2-1, the V gene TRBV4-3; 9 bases line up with TRBD2. Germline-derived CDR1 and CDR2 are LGHNA and YSLEER. Trimming took 0 bases from V and 5 from J; bases not matched to a gene: 8. This CDR3 has 17 amino acids. The CDR3 loop reads CASSQDLSSGTHNEQFF. CDR3 sequence (DNA): TGCGCCAGCAGCCAAGATCTGTCTAGCGGGACTCACAATGAGCAGTTCTTC.

This clonotype occurred many times. V and J are TRBV7-9 and TRBJ2-4; TRBD1 aligns across 7 bases. The CDR3 extends over 14 amino acids. V shed 4 bases and J 3 bases; nucleotides not matched to a gene: 3. From germline, CDR1 is SEHNR and CDR2 FQNEAQ (reference sequence). In nucleotides, the CDR3 is TGTGCCAGCAGCTGGGACAGCCTCAAAAACATTCAGTACTTC. It codes for CASSWDSLKNIQYF.

This sequence joins TRBV29-1 and TRBJ1-1; D is undetermined. The CDR3 has 13 amino acids. Per germline, CDR1 SQVTM and CDR2 ANQGSEA. Trimming removed 2 bases at V and 4 bases at J, with 11 bases between. Here the CDR3 reads CSVEPHGGTEAFF. CDR3 coding DNA: TGCAGCGTTGAACCTCACGGCGGCACTGAAGCTTTCTTT.

This clonotype was found many times. The V gene is TRBV4-3, the J gene TRBJ1-1; D is ambiguous. The germline V gene has CDR1 LGHNA and CDR2 YSLEER. The CDR3 contains 16 residues. The V end lost 1 base, the J end lost 8 bases, and 20 bases lay between the germline ends. CDR3 nucleotide sequence: TGCGCCAGCAGCCAAGTGATCGGCTTAGCAGGTTCCGAAGCTTTCTTT. It encodes CASSQVIGLAGSEAFF.

The rearrangement links TRBV30 to TRBJ2-7; D may correspond to TRBD1 or TRBD2 (5 bases each). Trimming left V 1 base short and J 7 bases short, with 17 bases between. The CDR3 runs to 14 residues. Per germline, CDR1 GTSNPN and CDR2 SVGIG (reference sequence). DNA for the CDR3: TGTGCCTGGAGTGACTGGGGGTCGCCTCGGGAGCAGTACTTC. It encodes CAWSDWGSPREQYF.

In its sample, this clonotype was seen many times. This chain joins TRBV29-1 and TRBJ1-4; 7 bases map to TRBD1. Germline V gene sequence: CDR1 SQVTM, CDR2 ANQGSEA. V lost 7 bases and J lost 0; bases outside the gene matches: 8. CDR3 length equals 15 residues. Here the CDR3 DNA reads TGCAGCGCCAGGGGGGACAGATCAACTAATGAAAAACTGTTTTTT. Its translation is CSARGDRSTNEKLFF.

This clonotype was found many times. The chain employs TRBV2 and TRBJ1-5; the D is unclear. The CDR3 is 14 amino acids. Germline V lookup: CDR1 SNHLY, CDR2 FYNNEI. V was trimmed by 4 bases and J by 5 bases, leaving 12 bases between them. CDR3: CASSVGSFHQPQHF. The CDR3 bases are TGTGCCAGCAGTGTCGGCTCGTTTCATCAGCCCCAGCATTTT.

This chain links TRBV6-2 or TRBV6-3 with TRBJ1-5; D perhaps matches TRBD1 (6 bases). The germline V gene has CDR1 MNHEY and CDR2 SVGEGT. This CDR3 contains 14 residues. V dropped 7 bases and J dropped 2 bases, with 12 bases sitting between them. For the CDR3, the DNA is TGTGCCAGCAACGGAGGACAGCGCAATCAGCCCCAGCATTTT. Protein: CASNGGQRNQPQHF.

Many counts were recorded for this clonotype. V is TRBV12-3 or TRBV12-4 and J is TRBJ2-5; 10 bases map to TRBD2. V gave up 6 bases and J gave up 2 bases; unmatched junction bases: 6. This CDR3 spans 15 amino acids. CDR3 amino acids: CASSVAGGLQETQYF. DNA for the CDR3: TGTGCCAGCAGCGTAGCGGGGGGTCTTCAAGAGACCCAGTACTTC.

This clonotype occurred a few times. One junction end disagrees with the germline gene, perhaps due to a read error. The V gene is TRBV7-7, the J gene TRBJ2-5, with 9 bases lining up with TRBD2. The CDR3 loop spans 14 amino acids. CDR1 is SSHAT, CDR2 FNYEAQ, per germline (reference sequence). The CDR3 protein is CASSRGGARETQYF. The CDR3 coding sequence is TGTGCTAGCAGTCGCGGGGGGGCCCGAGAGACCCAGTACTTC.

This clonotype was detected only a few times. The chain carries TRBV3-1 and TRBJ2-7; D possibly corresponds to TRBD1 (6 bases). Germline lookup yields CDR1 LGHDT and CDR2 YNNKEL (reference sequence). Deletions cut 1 base from V and 2 bases from J, with 15 bases between. The CDR3 runs 16 residues. The CDR3 protein is CASSQGGTGWAYEQYF. As DNA, the CDR3 is TGTGCCAGCAGCCAAGGTGGTACAGGGTGGGCCTACGAGCAGTACTTC.

This clonotype was recorded at least ten times. The V and J genes are TRBV9 and TRBJ2-3; a weak D match, TRBD2 (5 bases). With 4 bases removed from V and 3 bases from J, the gap between germline ends came to 18 bases. CDR3 length: 16 residues. Germline CDR1 SGDLS, CDR2 YYNGEE. The CDR3 is CASSNRGSDPTDTQYF. In DNA, the CDR3 is TGTGCCAGCAGCAACCGAGGGTCTGACCCAACAGATACGCAGTATTTT.

This clonotype was observed many times. The V gene is TRBV4-3, the J gene TRBJ2-1; 11 positions match TRBD2. The CDR3 spans 16 residues. The J segment lost 6 bases and the V segment lost 1 base, leaving 5 bases of the junction unmatched. In germline, CDR1 is LGHNA, CDR2 YSLEER. The chain's CDR3 is CASSQGLAGRGNEQFF. The CDR3 coding sequence is TGCGCCAGCAGCCAAGGACTAGCGGGGAGGGGCAATGAGCAGTTCTTC.

In this sample, this clonotype turned up a few times. V is TRBV6-1 and J is TRBJ2-3; 7 bases map to TRBD1. The CDR3 is 16 amino acids. J gave up 1 base and V 6 bases, and 10 bases lay outside the gene matches. Germline V gene lookup returns CDR1 MNHNS and CDR2 SASEGT. The CDR3 nucleotides are TGTGCCAGCAGCTTCCGGGACAGCGTCGGCACAGATACGCAGTATTTT. Its protein is CASSFRDSVGTDTQYF.

The sample holds many counts of this clonotype. The rearrangement links TRBV4-3 to TRBJ1-2; D may be TRBD1 (5 bases). CDR1 is LGHNA, CDR2 YSLEER, per germline. The length of the CDR3 is 16 residues. The V gene lost 0 bases and the J gene lost 3 bases, with 14 bases spanning the gap. CDR3 nucleotide sequence: TGCGCCAGCAGCCAAGATTATCGGGGAGGGGACTATGGCTACACCTTC. This translates into CASSQDYRGGDYGYTF.

The V gene is TRBV28, the J gene TRBJ2-7, with 10 bases lining up with TRBD2. Germline V gene data show CDR1 as MDHEN and CDR2 as SYDVKM. V lost 5 bases, J lost 5 bases, and 6 bases stayed unmatched. The CDR3 runs to 14 residues. Here the CDR3 DNA reads TGTGCCAGCAGTCCGAGGGGACTAGCGAACGAGCAGTACTTC. Protein product: CASSPRGLANEQYF.

In its sample, this clonotype was seen many times. V is TRBV11-1 and J is TRBJ2-7, with D perhaps matching TRBD1 (6 bases). Trimming took off 4 bases at V and 2 bases at J, with 15 bases between the two ends. CDR3 length: 15 amino acids. CDR1 is SGHAT, CDR2 FQDESV, per germline (reference sequence). This CDR3 is CASSWDFTGPYEQYF. CDR3 bases: TGTGCCAGCAGCTGGGATTTCACAGGGCCCTACGAGCAGTACTTC.

This clonotype was counted at least ten times. The gene calls are TRBV29-1 and TRBJ2-7, with 10 nucleotides matching TRBD1. Germline lookup yields CDR1 SQVTM and CDR2 ANQGSEA. V was pared by 6 bases and J by 5 bases, with 10 bases of the junction left unmatched. The CDR3 is 14 amino acids. The CDR3 bases are TGCAGCGTGGTAAAAGCGGGACAGGGGAACGAGCAGTACTTC. This translates into CSVVKAGQGNEQYF.

V is TRBV30 and J is TRBJ2-6; no definite D call. The CDR3 has 14 amino acids. The germline gives CDR1 GTSNPN, CDR2 SVGIG (reference sequence). V lost 2 bases to trimming and J lost 0 bases, with 5 bases between them. CDR3: CAWSIYSGANVLTF. DNA for the CDR3: TGTGCCTGGAGTATATACTCTGGGGCCAACGTCCTGACTTTC.

This clonotype has a count of ten or more. This chain connects TRBV4-3 to TRBJ2-7; unclear D gene. V was clipped by 1 base and J by 7 bases, with 17 bases between them. The length of the CDR3 is 15 residues. The V gene's germline CDR1 is LGHNA and CDR2 YSLEER. The CDR3 coding sequence is TGCGCCAGCAGCCAAGCCAATTCTAGGTTCGGGGAGCAGTACTTC. This encodes CASSQANSRFGEQYF.

This clonotype was seen ten or more times. The V gene is TRBV27, the J gene TRBJ2-3; no clear D gene. CDR1 is MNHEY and CDR2 is SMNVEV in the germline V gene (reference sequence). V shed 1 base and J shed 3 bases, with 11 bases lying between them. The CDR3 loop spans 15 amino acids. The CDR3 nucleotides read TGTGCCAGCAGTTTATGGGCTAGGGCGACAGATACGCAGTATTTT. Its protein is CASSLWARATDTQYF.

This clonotype was recorded at least ten times. The genes are TRBV29-1 and TRBJ2-7; 7 bases are a match to TRBD2. Per the germline V gene, CDR1 is SQVTM and CDR2 is ANQGSEA. The junction had 5 bases not matched to a gene; V was cut back by 0 bases and J by 3 bases. The CDR3 runs 14 residues. CDR3 residues: CSVEDRGGFYEQYF. CDR3 in DNA: TGCAGCGTTGAAGATCGGGGAGGGTTCTACGAGCAGTACTTC.

J is TRBJ2-1 and V is TRBV10-1, with D possibly TRBD2 on 5 matching bases. Germline V gene data show CDR1 as WNHNN and CDR2 as SYGVQD (reference sequence). Trimming removed 3 bases from V and 7 bases from J, with 16 bases in between. This CDR3 has 15 amino acids. The CDR3 region is CASSDEDFGFNEQFF. CDR3 nucleotide sequence: TGCGCCAGCAGTGACGAGGACTTCGGATTTAATGAGCAGTTCTTC.

This clonotype was counted at least ten times. CDR3 coding DNA: TGTGCCAGCAGTTTATCTACAGGGGGCCCTGGAGAGACCCAGTACTTC. This encodes CASSLSTGGPGETQYF. The chain employs TRBV27 and TRBJ2-5; the match to TRBD1 covers 9 bases. This CDR3 is 16 amino acids long. Germline-derived CDR1 and CDR2 are MNHEY and SMNVEV (reference sequence). V gave up 0 bases and J gave up 4 bases; unmatched junction bases: 6.

The rearrangement joins TRBV7-9 to TRBJ2-3; either TRBD1 or TRBD2 may fit D (6 bases each). Germline CDR1 and CDR2: SEHNR and FQNEAQ (reference sequence). The length of the CDR3 is 13 residues. The V end lost 2 bases, the J end lost 6 bases, and 9 bases lay between the germline ends. CDR3 region: CASSLLGGDTQYF. CDR3 bases: TGTGCCAGCAGCTTACTCGGGGGCGATACGCAGTATTTT. Combining the CDR3 with reference TRBV7-9 and TRBJ2-3 gives the whole variable domain DTGVSQNPRHKITKRGQNVTFRCDPISEHNRLYWYRQTLGQGPEFLTYFQNEAQLEKSRLLSDRFSAERPKGSFSTLEIQRTEQGDSAMYLCASSLLGGDTQYFGPGTRLTVL.

The table lists this clonotype with many counts. The rearrangement uses TRBV20-1 and TRBJ2-1; 9 bases align to TRBD2. V shed 2 bases and J 9 bases; nucleotides not matched to a gene: 8. The CDR3 sequence is 14 residues long. Germline values: CDR1 DFQATT, CDR2 SNEGSKA (reference sequence). This CDR3 reads CSARSGGPLREQFF. CDR3 coding DNA: TGCAGTGCTAGAAGCGGGGGGCCCCTCCGTGAGCAGTTCTTC.

This clonotype was found many times. The chain carries TRBV5-1 and TRBJ2-1; weak D call: TRBD2 (5 bases). V lost 3 bases to trimming and J lost 5 bases, with 15 bases between them. The germline CDR1 and CDR2 sequences are SGHRS and YFSETQ. This CDR3 is 15 amino acids long. The CDR3 DNA reads TGCGCCAGCAGCTCCCTGGGTAGCGCTCACAATGAGCAGTTCTTC. Translating it yields CASSSLGSAHNEQFF.

In this sample, this clonotype turned up a few times. Here the CDR3 DNA reads TGCGCCAGCAGCTCCCGGGACAGGGTGGATGGCTACACCTTC. Amino acid sequence: CASSSRDRVDGYTF. The rearrangement links TRBV4-1 to TRBJ1-2, with 9 positions matching TRBD1. J was trimmed by 6 bases and V by 5 bases; bases with no gene match: 7. The CDR3 has 14 amino acids. Germline CDR1 and CDR2: MGHRA and YSYEKL.

There are a few counts of this clonotype. The chain links TRBV7-9 to TRBJ1-2; maybe TRBD1 (6 bases). This CDR3 has 15 amino acids. Germline V gene data show CDR1 as SEHNR and CDR2 as FQNEAQ (reference sequence). Deletions cut 2 bases from V and 2 bases from J, with 12 bases between. The CDR3 loop is CASSLRDIYNYGYTF. The CDR3 DNA reads as TGTGCCAGCAGCTTACGGGACATTTACAACTATGGCTACACCTTC.